This T cell receptor beta chain was documented in a study of neurological immune-mediated disorders. Overall study findings and caveats: In HTLV-1-associated myelopathy, TCR clonal expansion was greatest, whereas multiple sclerosis had the least, falling below healthy controls.

The CDR3 consists of 10 residues. Germline assignment: CDR1 DFQATT and CDR2 SNEGSKA (reference sequence). With 10-nucleotide random UMIs included, cDNA was synthesized by 5'RACE. A single record per CDR3 protein comes from TCRdb applying MiXCR to the 5' RACE reads. The sample carries tens of thousands of distinct CDR3 sequences, roughly an eighth recorded once. This clonotype came up many times. Its antigen is not identified. This TCR derives from a woman aged 55-70 years with HTLV-1-associated myelopathy (HAM/TSP). This chain connects TRBV20-1 to TRBJ1-5; D call uncertain. Sequencing was carried out using PBMCs. DNA for the CDR3: TGCAGCTGTAGCAATCAGCCCCAGCATTTT. Protein product: CSCSNQPQHF.